This TCR beta chain was captured in a study of CD8 T cells in Susac syndrome. Findings and limits, study-wide: The study's TCR sequencing and HLA analysis drew on a certain number of individuals. That number was acknowledged as relatively small.

With regard to this clonotype: No antigen is known for it.

cDNA came from about 0.46 to 1 ug RNA primed by random hexamers. TCR beta CDR3 was amplified by immunoSEQ covering 54 Vbeta and 13 Jbeta. TCRdb processed the immunoSEQ multiplex PCR reads anew with MiXCR; each CDR3 protein has one entry. This sample has about 120,000 distinct CDR3 sequences; 96% occur once, and the top ten carry roughly 0.13%. Sequencing of TCR beta was undertaken in CD8+ and CD4+ T cells derived from blood. FACS was used to enrich TEMRA cells, whereas the CD8+ and CD4+ T cells were obtained by negative isolation. V shed 2 bases, J shed 2 bases, and the junction held 8 bases outside the gene matches. CDR3 length: 16 residues. CDR1 is LNHNV, CDR2 YYDKDF, per germline (reference sequence).

The sequenced sample consisted of CD4+ T cells from PBMCs. V and J are TRBV15 and TRBJ2-7, with 8 bases matching TRBD1. This TCR was recovered from a human donor with Susac syndrome. CDR3 residues: CATSRTTTGATYEQYF. DNA for the CDR3: TGTGCCACCAGCAGAACCACGACAGGGGCGACCTACGAGCAGTACTTC.